Below are 15 T cell receptor beta chains sequenced from a single sample in a study of identical twins. MiXCR was run by TCRdb on the 5' RACE reads, yielding one entry per CDR3 protein. The sample contains about 210,000 distinct CDR3 sequences, roughly a tenth of which appear only once. Source material: memory (CD45RO+) T cells sorted from blood. These receptors all stem from a woman between 18 and 29 years old in good health.

This clonotype was counted between two and nine times. The chain is built from TRBV7-9 and TRBJ1-5; D is unclear. Germline CDR1 reads SEHNR; CDR2 reads FQNEAQ (reference sequence). CDR3 length: 13 amino acids. V gave up 7 bases and J gave up 2 bases, with 9 bases separating them. CDR3 loop: CASTSIGNQPQHF. The CDR3 nucleotides are TGTGCCAGCACATCGATAGGCAATCAGCCCCAGCATTTT.

This clonotype was observed a few times. This CDR3 is CASSLMGLSDGTQYF. As DNA, the CDR3 is TGTGCCAGCAGCTTAATGGGACTCAGCGATGGAACCCAGTACTTC. The chain joins TRBV11-3 to TRBJ2-5, with D possibly being TRBD2 (6 bases). Trimming took off 2 bases at V and 8 bases at J, with 18 bases between the two ends. CDR1 and CDR2 from the germline V gene are SGHNT and YENEEA. This CDR3 comprises 15 residues.

The chain joins TRBV9 to TRBJ2-2; D may be TRBD1 or TRBD2 (6 bases each). The germline V gene has CDR1 SGDLS and CDR2 YYNGEE. Trimming took 0 bases from V and 3 from J, leaving 12 bases between them. The CDR3 is 16 residues long. The CDR3 region has the DNA TGTGCCAGCAGCGTAGCGGGGGCGGAATACACCGGGGAGCTGTTTTTT. Protein product: CASSVAGAEYTGELFF.

This clonotype was picked up a small number of times. The V call is TRBV7-2, the J call TRBJ2-3, with 13 bases identical to TRBD2. Looked up from germline, CDR1 is SGHTA and CDR2 is FQGNSA. The CDR3 runs to 17 residues. The junction had 9 bases not matched to a gene; V was cut back by 5 bases and J by 4 bases. The CDR3: CASSRRTSGSFADTQYF. In DNA form, the CDR3 reads TGTGCCAGCAGCCGACGGACTAGCGGGAGTTTTGCAGATACGCAGTATTTT. The full variable domain, rest sourced from reference TRBV7-2 and TRBJ2-3, is GAGVSQSPSNKVTEKGKDVELRCDPISGHTALYWYRQSLGQGLEFLIYFQGNSAPDKSGLPSDRFSAERTGGSVSTLTIQRTQQEDSAVYLCASSRRTSGSFADTQYFGPGTRLTVL.

There are a few counts of this clonotype. CDR3 in DNA: TGTGCCAGCAGCCAAGATTCAGGGGGTCTCACAGATACGCAGTATTTT. Translated: CASSQDSGGLTDTQYF. This rearrangement joins TRBV3-1 to TRBJ2-3, with 7 nucleotides matching TRBD1. The germline gives CDR1 LGHDT, CDR2 YNNKEL (reference sequence). V shed 0 bases and J 2 bases; nucleotides not matched to a gene: 5. This CDR3 is 16 amino acids long.

This chain uses TRBV11-3 with TRBJ2-3; 7 bases agree with TRBD1. V was clipped by 5 bases and J by 1 base; unmatched bases: 6. The CDR3 sequence is 15 residues long. Per the germline V gene, CDR1 is SGHNT and CDR2 is YENEEA. The CDR3 DNA reads TGTGCCAGCAGCCCAAGACAGGGCGGCACAGATACGCAGTATTTT. Amino acids: CASSPRQGGTDTQYF. The full variable domain, in which reference TRBV11-3 and TRBJ2-3 provide the parts outside the CDR3, is EAGVVQSPRYKIIEKKQPVAFWCNPISGHNTLYWYLQNLGQGPELLIRYENEEAVDDSQLPKDRFSAERLKGVDSTLKIQPAELGDSAVYLCASSPRQGGTDTQYFGPGTRLTVL.

This chain links TRBV18 with TRBJ2-7, with 9 bases aligning to TRBD1. This CDR3 is 15 amino acids long. Germline CDR1 KGHSH, CDR2 LQKENI. The V segment lost 3 bases and the J segment 5 bases; nucleotides outside the gene matches: 8. The CDR3 DNA sequence: TGTGCCAGCTCACCTAGGACAGGGGCAGGAGACGAGCAGTACTTC. Its translation is CASSPRTGAGDEQYF.

The J gene is TRBJ2-3, the V gene TRBV15, with D possibly being TRBD1 (6 bases). V was trimmed by 1 base and J by 0 bases, leaving 11 bases between them. Germline values: CDR1 LNHNV, CDR2 YYDKDF (reference sequence). This CDR3 spans 16 amino acids. The CDR3 loop reads CATSRADRPSTDTQYF. CDR3 bases: TGTGCCACCAGCAGAGCGGACAGACCTAGCACAGATACGCAGTATTTT.

This clonotype was seen more than once but under ten times. This sequence joins TRBV11-2 and TRBJ2-1, with TRBD2 matching over 8 bases. The CDR3 is made up of 14 amino acids. With V trimmed by 1 base and J by 6 bases, 2 bases remained unmatched. The germline V gene encodes CDR1 SGHAT and CDR2 FQNNGV. As DNA, the CDR3 is TGTGCCAGCAGCTTAGCGGGAGGGACCAATGAGCAGTTCTTC. It is translated as CASSLAGGTNEQFF. Full variable domain (missing parts from reference TRBV11-2 and TRBJ2-1): EAGVAQSPRYKIIEKRQSVAFWCNPISGHATLYWYQQILGQGPKLLIQFQNNGVVDDSQLPKDRFSAERLKGVDSTLKIQPAKLEDSAVYLCASSLAGGTNEQFFGPGTRLTVL.

J is TRBJ1-4 and V is TRBV18; no definite D call. The CDR3 length is 14 residues. Looked up from germline, CDR1 is KGHSH and CDR2 is LQKENI. Between the trimmed V and J ends, which lost 1 base and 6 bases, there was a span of 9 bases. This CDR3 is CASSPLARDEKLFF. The DNA for the CDR3 is TGTGCCAGCTCACCACTGGCGAGGGATGAAAAACTGTTTTTT.

There are many counts of this clonotype. This chain links TRBV4-3 with TRBJ2-2, with 10 bases matching TRBD2. Germline-derived CDR1 and CDR2 are LGHNA and YSLEER. This CDR3 is 18 amino acids long. V shed 3 bases and J 1 base; nucleotides not matched to a gene: 8. CDR3 amino acids: CASSHRPGTSENTGELFF. In DNA form, the CDR3 reads TGCGCCAGCAGCCATCGCCCCGGGACTAGCGAGAACACCGGGGAGCTGTTTTTT.

This clonotype was detected many times. The rearrangement uses TRBV10-3 and TRBJ1-3; D is undetermined. The CDR3 extends over 12 amino acids. The germline V gene has CDR1 ENHRY and CDR2 SYGVKD. V was trimmed by 5 bases and J by 1 base, leaving 3 bases between them. The DNA of the CDR3 is TGTGCCATCAGTAGGTCTGGAAACACCATATATTTT. It is translated as CAISRSGNTIYF.

This clonotype has only a few counts. The rearrangement links TRBV12-3 or TRBV12-4 to TRBJ2-1; 11 bases match TRBD2. V gave up 6 bases and J gave up 4 bases; unmatched junction bases: 5. The CDR3 contains 15 residues. The CDR3, as DNA: TGTGCCAGCAGCAAAACTAGCGGGAGTTACAATGAGCAGTTCTTC. Protein product: CASSKTSGSYNEQFF.

This clonotype has only a few counts. This rearrangement joins TRBV20-1 to TRBJ1-1; weak D call: TRBD1 (6 bases). V was pared by 7 bases and J by 3 bases, with 9 bases between. The CDR3 spans 11 residues. Germline-derived CDR1 and CDR2 are DFQATT and SNEGSKA (reference sequence). The CDR3 reads CSVSGDTEAFF. The CDR3 DNA sequence: TGCAGTGTGTCAGGGGACACTGAAGCTTTCTTT.

The V and J genes are TRBV5-5 and TRBJ2-3; 10 bases fit TRBD1. The CDR3 runs to 16 residues. With V trimmed by 5 bases and J by 1 base, 7 bases remained unmatched. CDR1 is SGHKS, CDR2 YYEKEE, per germline (reference sequence). Here the CDR3 DNA reads TGTGCCAGCAGTACTGACAGGGGGCATGGCACAGATACGCAGTATTTT. It specifies CASSTDRGHGTDTQYF.